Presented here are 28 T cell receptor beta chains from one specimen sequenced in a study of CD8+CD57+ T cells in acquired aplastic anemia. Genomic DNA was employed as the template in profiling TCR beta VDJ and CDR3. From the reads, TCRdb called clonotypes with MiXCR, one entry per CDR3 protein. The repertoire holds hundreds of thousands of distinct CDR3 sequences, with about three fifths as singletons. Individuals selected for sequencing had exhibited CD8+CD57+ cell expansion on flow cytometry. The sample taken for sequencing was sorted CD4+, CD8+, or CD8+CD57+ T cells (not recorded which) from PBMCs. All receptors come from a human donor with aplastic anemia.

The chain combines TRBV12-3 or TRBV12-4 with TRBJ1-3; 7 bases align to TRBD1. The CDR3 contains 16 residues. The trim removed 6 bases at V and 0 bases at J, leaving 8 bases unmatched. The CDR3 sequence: CASRSGTEISGNTIYF. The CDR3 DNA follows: TGTGCCAGCAGGTCCGGGACAGAAATCTCTGGAAACACCATATATTTT.

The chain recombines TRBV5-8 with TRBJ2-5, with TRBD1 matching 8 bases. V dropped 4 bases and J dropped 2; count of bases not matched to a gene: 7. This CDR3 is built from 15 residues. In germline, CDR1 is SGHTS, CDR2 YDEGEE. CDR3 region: CASSRRTGLQETQYF. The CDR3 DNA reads TGTGCCAGCAGCCGACGGACAGGGCTGCAAGAGACCCAGTACTTC.

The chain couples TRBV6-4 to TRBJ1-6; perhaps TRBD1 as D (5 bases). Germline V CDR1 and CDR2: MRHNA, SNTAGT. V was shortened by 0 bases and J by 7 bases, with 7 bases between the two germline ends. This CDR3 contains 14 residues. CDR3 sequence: CASSDSWGNSPLHF. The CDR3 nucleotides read TGTGCCAGCAGTGACTCGTGGGGGAATTCACCCCTCCACTTT.

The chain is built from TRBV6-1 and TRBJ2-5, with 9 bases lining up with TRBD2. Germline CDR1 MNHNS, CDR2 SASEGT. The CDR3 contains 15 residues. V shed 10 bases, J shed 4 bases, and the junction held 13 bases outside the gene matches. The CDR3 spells CATDFVAGVGETQYF. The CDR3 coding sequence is TGTGCCACCGATTTCGTAGCGGGGGTGGGAGAGACCCAGTACTTC.

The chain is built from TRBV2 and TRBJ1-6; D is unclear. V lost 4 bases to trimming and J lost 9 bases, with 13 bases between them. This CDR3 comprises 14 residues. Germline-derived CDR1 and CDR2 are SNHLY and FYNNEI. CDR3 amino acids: CASSGSGFSSPLHF. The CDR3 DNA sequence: TGTGCCAGCAGTGGCTCTGGGTTCTCTTCACCCCTCCACTTT.

As DNA, the CDR3 is TGTGCCAGCAGTGACGGGGCGGGGCGAGCTGAGCAGTTCTTC. It encodes CASSDGAGRAEQFF. The chain employs TRBV12-3 or TRBV12-4 and TRBJ2-1; TRBD2 might be the D (6 bases). Deletions cut 5 bases from V and 9 bases from J, with 17 bases between. This CDR3 comprises 14 residues.

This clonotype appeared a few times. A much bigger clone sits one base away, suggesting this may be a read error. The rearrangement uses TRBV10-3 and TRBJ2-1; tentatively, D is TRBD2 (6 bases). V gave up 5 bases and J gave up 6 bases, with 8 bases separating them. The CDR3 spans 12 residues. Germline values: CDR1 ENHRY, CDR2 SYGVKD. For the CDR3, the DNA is TGTGCCATCAGTTCGACTAGCAATGAGCAGTTCTTC. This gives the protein CAISSTSNEQFF.

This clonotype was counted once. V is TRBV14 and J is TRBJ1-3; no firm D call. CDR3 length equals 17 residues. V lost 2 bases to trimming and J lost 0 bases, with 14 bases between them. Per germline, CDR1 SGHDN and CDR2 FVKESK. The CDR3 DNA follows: TGTGCCAGCAGCCAAACCCGAGAGGCTTCCTCTGGAAACACCATATATTTT. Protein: CASSQTREASSGNTIYF.

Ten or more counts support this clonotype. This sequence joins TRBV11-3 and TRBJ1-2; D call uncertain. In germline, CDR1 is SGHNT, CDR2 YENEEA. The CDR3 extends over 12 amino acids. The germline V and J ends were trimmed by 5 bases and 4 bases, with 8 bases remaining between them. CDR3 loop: CASSKDGYGYTF. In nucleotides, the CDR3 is TGTGCCAGCAGCAAGGACGGCTATGGCTACACCTTC.

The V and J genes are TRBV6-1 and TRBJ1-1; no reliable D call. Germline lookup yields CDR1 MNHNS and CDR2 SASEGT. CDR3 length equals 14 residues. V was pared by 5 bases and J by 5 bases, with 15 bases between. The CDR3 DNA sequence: TGTGCCAGCAGTTACTCTGCGGGGAATACTGAAGCTTTCTTT. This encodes CASSYSAGNTEAFF.

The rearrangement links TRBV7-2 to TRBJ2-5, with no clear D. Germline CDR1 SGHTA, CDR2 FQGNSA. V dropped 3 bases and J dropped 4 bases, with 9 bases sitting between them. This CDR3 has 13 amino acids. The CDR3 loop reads CASSFIVTETQYF. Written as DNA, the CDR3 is TGTGCCAGCAGCTTTATAGTAACAGAGACCCAGTACTTC. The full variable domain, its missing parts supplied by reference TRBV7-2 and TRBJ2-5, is GAGVSQSPSNKVTEKGKDVELRCDPISGHTALYWYRQSLGQGLEFLIYFQGNSAPDKSGLPSDRFSAERTGGSVSTLTIQRTQQEDSAVYLCASSFIVTETQYFGPGTRLLVL.

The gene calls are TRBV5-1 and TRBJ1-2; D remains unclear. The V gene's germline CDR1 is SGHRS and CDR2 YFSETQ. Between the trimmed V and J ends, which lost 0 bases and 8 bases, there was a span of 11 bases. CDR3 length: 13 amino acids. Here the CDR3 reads CASSLEASGGYTF. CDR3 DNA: TGCGCCAGCAGCTTGGAGGCTAGCGGCGGCTACACCTTC.

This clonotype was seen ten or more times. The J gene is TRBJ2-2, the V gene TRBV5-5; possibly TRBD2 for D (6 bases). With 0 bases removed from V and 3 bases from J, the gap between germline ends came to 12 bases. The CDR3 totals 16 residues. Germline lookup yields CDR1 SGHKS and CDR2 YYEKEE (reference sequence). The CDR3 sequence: CASSLVVRRDTGELFF. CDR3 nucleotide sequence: TGTGCCAGCAGCTTGGTCGTTAGGAGGGACACCGGGGAGCTGTTTTTT.

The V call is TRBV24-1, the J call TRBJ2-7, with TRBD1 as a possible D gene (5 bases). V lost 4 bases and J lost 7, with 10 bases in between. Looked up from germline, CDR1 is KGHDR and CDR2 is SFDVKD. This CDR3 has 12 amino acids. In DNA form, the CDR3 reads TGTGCCACCAGTGACCGGACACGGGAGCAGTACTTC. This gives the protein CATSDRTREQYF.

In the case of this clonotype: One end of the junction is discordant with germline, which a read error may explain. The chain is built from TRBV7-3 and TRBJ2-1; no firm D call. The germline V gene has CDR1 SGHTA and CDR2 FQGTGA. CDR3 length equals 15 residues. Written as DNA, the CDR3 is TGTGCCAGCGGCTTACTTCTTGGTGGGGTGGGTGAGCAGTTCTTC. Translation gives CASGLLLGGVGEQFF.

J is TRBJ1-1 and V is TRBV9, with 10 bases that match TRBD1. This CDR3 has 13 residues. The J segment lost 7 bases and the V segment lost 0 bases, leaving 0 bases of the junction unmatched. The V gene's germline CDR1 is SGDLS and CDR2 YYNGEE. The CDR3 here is CASSVGDRGEAFF. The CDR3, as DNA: TGTGCCAGCAGCGTAGGGGACAGGGGTGAAGCTTTCTTT.

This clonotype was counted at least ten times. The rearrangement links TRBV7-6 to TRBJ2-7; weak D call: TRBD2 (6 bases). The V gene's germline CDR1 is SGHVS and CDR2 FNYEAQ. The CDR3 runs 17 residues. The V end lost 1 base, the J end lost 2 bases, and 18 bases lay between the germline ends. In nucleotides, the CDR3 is TGTGCCAGCAGCTTAGTGATGGGAGGACCCGGGCCCTACGAGCAGTACTTC. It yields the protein CASSLVMGGPGPYEQYF.

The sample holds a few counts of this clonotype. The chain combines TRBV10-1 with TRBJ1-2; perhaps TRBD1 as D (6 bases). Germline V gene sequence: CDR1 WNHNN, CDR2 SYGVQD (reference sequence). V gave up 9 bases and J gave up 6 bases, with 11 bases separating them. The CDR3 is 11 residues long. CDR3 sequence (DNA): TGCGCCAGGACGGGACACCATGGCTACACCTTC. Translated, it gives CARTGHHGYTF.

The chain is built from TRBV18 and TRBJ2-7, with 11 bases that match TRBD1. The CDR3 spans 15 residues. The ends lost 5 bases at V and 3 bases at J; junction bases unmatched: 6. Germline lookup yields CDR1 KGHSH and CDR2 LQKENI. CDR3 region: CASSTGTGGFYEQYF. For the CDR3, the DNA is TGTGCCAGCTCAACCGGGACAGGGGGTTTCTACGAGCAGTACTTC.

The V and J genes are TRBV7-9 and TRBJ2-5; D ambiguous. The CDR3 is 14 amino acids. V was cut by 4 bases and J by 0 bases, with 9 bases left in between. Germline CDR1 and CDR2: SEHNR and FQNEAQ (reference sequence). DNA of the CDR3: TGTGCCAGCAGCTCCACAGCGTACCAAGAGACCCAGTACTTC. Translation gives CASSSTAYQETQYF.

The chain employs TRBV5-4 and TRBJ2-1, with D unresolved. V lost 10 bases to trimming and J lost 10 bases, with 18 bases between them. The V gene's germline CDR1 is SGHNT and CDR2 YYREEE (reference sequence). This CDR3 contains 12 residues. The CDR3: CAFRAGAAEQFF. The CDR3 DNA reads TGTGCCTTCCGGGCCGGCGCTGCAGAGCAGTTCTTC.

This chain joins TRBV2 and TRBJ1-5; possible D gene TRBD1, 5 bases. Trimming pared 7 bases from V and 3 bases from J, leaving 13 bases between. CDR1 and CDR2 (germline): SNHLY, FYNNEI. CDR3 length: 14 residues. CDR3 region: CASTGRMDNQPQHF. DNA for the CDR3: TGTGCCAGCACAGGGAGAATGGACAATCAGCCCCAGCATTTT.

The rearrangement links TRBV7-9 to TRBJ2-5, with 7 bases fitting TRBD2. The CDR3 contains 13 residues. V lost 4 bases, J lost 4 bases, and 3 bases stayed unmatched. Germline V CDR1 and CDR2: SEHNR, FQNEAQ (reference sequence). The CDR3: CASSYSGPETQYF. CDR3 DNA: TGTGCCAGCAGCTATAGCGGGCCAGAGACCCAGTACTTC.

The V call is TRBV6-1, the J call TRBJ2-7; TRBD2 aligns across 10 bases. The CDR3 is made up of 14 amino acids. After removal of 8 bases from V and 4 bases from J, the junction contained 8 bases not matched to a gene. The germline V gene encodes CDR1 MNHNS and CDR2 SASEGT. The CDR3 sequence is CASRSSGSAYEQYF. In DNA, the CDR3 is TGTGCCAGCCGGTCTAGCGGGAGTGCGTACGAGCAGTACTTC.

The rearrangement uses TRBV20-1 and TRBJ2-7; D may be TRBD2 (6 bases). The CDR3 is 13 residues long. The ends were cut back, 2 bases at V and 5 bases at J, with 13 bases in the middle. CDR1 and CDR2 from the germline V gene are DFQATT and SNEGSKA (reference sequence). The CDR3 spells CSARNRETHEQYF. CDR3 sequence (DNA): TGCAGTGCTAGAAACCGGGAGACCCACGAGCAGTACTTC.

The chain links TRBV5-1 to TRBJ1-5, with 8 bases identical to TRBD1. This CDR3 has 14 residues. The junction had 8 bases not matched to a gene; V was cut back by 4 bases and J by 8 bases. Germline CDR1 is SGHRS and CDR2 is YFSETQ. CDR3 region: CASSPGQAREPQHF. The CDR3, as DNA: TGCGCCAGCAGCCCGGGACAGGCTAGGGAGCCCCAGCATTTT.

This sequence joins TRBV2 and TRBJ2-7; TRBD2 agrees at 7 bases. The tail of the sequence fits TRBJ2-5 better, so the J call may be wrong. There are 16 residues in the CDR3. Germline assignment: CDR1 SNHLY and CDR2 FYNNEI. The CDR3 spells CASSGSKRDLRETQYF. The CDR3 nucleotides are TGTGCCAGCAGTGGTTCGAAGCGGGACCTCAGAGAGACCCAGTACTTC.

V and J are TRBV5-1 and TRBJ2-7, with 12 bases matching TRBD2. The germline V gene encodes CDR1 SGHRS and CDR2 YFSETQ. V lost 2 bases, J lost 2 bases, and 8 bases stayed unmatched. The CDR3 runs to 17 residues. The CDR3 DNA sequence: TGCGCCAGCAGCTTAAGCGCGCGGACTAGCGGGACCTACGAGCAGTACTTC. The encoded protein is CASSLSARTSGTYEQYF.